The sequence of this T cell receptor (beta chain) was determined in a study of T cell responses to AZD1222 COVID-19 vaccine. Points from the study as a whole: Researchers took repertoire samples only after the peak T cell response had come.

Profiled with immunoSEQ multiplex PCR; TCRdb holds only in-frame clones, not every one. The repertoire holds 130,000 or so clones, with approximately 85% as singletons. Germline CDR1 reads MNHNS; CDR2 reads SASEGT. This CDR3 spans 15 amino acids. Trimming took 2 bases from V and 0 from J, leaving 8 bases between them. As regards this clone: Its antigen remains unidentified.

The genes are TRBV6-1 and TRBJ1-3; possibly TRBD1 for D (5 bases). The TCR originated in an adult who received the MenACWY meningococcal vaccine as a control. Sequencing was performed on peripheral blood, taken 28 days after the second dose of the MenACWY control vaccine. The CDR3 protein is CASSERQSSGNTIYF. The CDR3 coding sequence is TGTGCCAGCAGTGAACGACAGAGCTCTGGAAACACCATATATTTT.